This section outlines one TCR beta chain sequence together with its context. Antigen unknown. This record belongs to a study of response to subunit inactivated influenza vaccine. Whole-study findings and limits: Few additional T cells are recruited per seasonal influenza vaccination, authors suggested.

This CDR3 is built from 14 residues. Trimming left V 3 bases short and J 0 bases short, with 12 bases between. CDR1 and CDR2 (germline): DFQATT, SNEGSKA (reference sequence). TCRdb re-called the RT-PCR reads through MiXCR, storing one row per CDR3 protein. The repertoire holds around 520,000 distinct CDR3 sequences, with about 25% as singletons. The sample consisted of CD4+ T cells sorted from PBMCs, taken around 5 days after vaccination. This clonotype was obtained from a man in his fifties or sixties who received an inactivated influenza vaccine. The V and J genes are TRBV20-1 and TRBJ2-7; D perhaps matches TRBD2 (5 bases). CDR3 in DNA: TGCAGTGCTAGGGGGAGAAAGAGCTCCTACGAGCAGTACTTC. Its protein product is CSARGRKSSYEQYF.